Here is one T cell receptor beta chain with its context. The antigen is unknown. This cohort consisted of healthy bone marrow donors. V gave up 5 bases and J gave up 5 bases, with 18 bases separating them. Germline CDR1 and CDR2: SGHTA and FQGTGA. The CDR3 has 15 residues. These data originate in a study of cytomegalovirus exposure and HLA in healthy donors. General study points: Later examination showed HLA-associated TCR beta chains had greater clonal expansion than equally common others.

Primers for the PCR totalled 60 Vbeta and 13 Jbeta. Repertoires were generated with immunoSEQ multiplex PCR, while TCRdb's copy carries only in-frame clones and drops some. Of about 140,000 clones in the sample, roughly 76% are singletons; the top ten hold 13% to 15%. The source of this sequence is a human donor in good health. This chain links TRBV7-3 with TRBJ2-5, with a weak D call TRBD1 (6 bases). The sequenced sample consisted of PBMCs. CDR3 region: CASSQGVGGSETQYF. The CDR3 coding sequence is TGTGCCAGCAGCCAAGGGGTAGGGGGTTCCGAGACCCAGTACTTC.